These 15 T cell receptor beta chains share one sample of origin, sequenced in a study of cytomegalovirus exposure and HLA in healthy donors. 60 Vbeta and 13 Jbeta primers were used in PCR. Only in-frame clones appear in the TCRdb table, and some are missing; sequencing was by immunoSEQ multiplex PCR. The sample consists of approximately 130,000 clones, approximately 86% of them appearing once. The sample taken for sequencing was PBMCs. The receptors derive from a boy younger than 18 in good health and CMV-seronegative.

The CDR3 is CASSQGSSETQYF. The CDR3 bases are TGTGCCAGCAGTCAGGGGTCCTCAGAGACCCAGTACTTC. The chain recombines TRBV7-2 with TRBJ2-5, with D tentatively TRBD1 (6 bases). Trimming stripped 6 bases from V and 4 bases from J, with 12 bases between. Per the germline V gene, CDR1 is SGHTA and CDR2 is FQGNSA. This CDR3 has 13 amino acids.

The chain employs TRBV12-5 and TRBJ2-3; D remains ambiguous. Trimming pared 7 bases from V and 3 bases from J, leaving 8 bases between. CDR1 and CDR2 from the germline V gene are LGHNT and FRNRAP. CDR3 size: 12 residues. The CDR3 nucleotides are TGTGCTAGTGCCCACGGTACAGATACGCAGTATTTT. This encodes CASAHGTDTQYF.

V gene TRBV27 combines with J gene TRBJ2-7; 8 bases fit TRBD1. Germline V lookup: CDR1 MNHEY, CDR2 SMNVEV (reference sequence). Trimming at V came to 8 bases and at J to 6 bases, leaving 18 bases not matched to a gene. This CDR3 comprises 16 residues. The CDR3 DNA sequence: TGTGCCAGCGCTGCGTCGACGGGACAGGTTGCAATCGAGCAGTACTTC. This sequence encodes CASAASTGQVAIEQYF.

This chain joins TRBV4-1 and TRBJ1-4, with D maybe TRBD1 (6 bases). The V end was cut by 9 bases, the J end by 5 bases, with 10 bases between. The CDR3 totals 12 residues. The germline V gene has CDR1 MGHRA and CDR2 YSYEKL. The CDR3 region is CASGQWNEKLFF. Here the CDR3 DNA reads TGCGCCAGTGGACAGTGGAATGAAAAACTGTTTTTT.

This sequence joins TRBV6-1 and TRBJ2-7; the D is unclear. There are 15 residues in the CDR3. The germline V gene has CDR1 MNHNS and CDR2 SASEGT. Trimming took 1 base from V and 0 from J, leaving 10 bases between them. CDR3 nucleotides: TGTGCCAGCAGTGAAGGGCAGACTTCCTCCTACGAGCAGTACTTC. Encoded protein: CASSEGQTSSYEQYF.

The V and J genes are TRBV6-5 and TRBJ2-7, with 11 bases identical to TRBD2. The CDR3 is 16 residues long. The germline V gene encodes CDR1 MNHEY and CDR2 SVGAGI. V trimming: 0 bases; J trimming: 3 bases; junction bases outside the gene matches: 4. CDR3: CASSYSILAGVYEQYF. CDR3 DNA: TGTGCCAGCAGTTACTCGATACTAGCGGGGGTCTACGAGCAGTACTTC.

The V call is TRBV5-4, the J call TRBJ2-4, with TRBD2 identical over 10 bases. CDR1 is SGHNT and CDR2 is YYREEE in the germline V gene (reference sequence). There are 16 residues in the CDR3. J was trimmed by 2 bases and V by 4 bases; bases with no gene match: 6. The chain's CDR3 is CASSGSGGAPKNIQYF. The CDR3 region has the DNA TGTGCCAGCAGCGGGAGCGGGGGGGCACCCAAAAACATTCAGTACTTC.

CDR3 region: CSVQNTEAFF. The CDR3 region has the DNA TGCAGCGTACAGAACACTGAAGCTTTCTTT. J is TRBJ1-1 and V is TRBV29-1; D is ambiguous. The germline gives CDR1 SQVTM, CDR2 ANQGSEA. The ends were cut back, 6 bases at V and 1 base at J, with 3 bases in the middle. CDR3 length: 10 residues.

The chain employs TRBV10-3 and TRBJ2-1; D is perhaps TRBD2 (7 bases). The CDR3 is made up of 18 amino acids. The V gene's germline CDR1 is ENHRY and CDR2 SYGVKD. Trimming pared 6 bases from V and 10 bases from J, leaving 31 bases between. Written as DNA, the CDR3 is TGTGCCATCAGCGAGGCCTCGGGGGGCGGGGATGGTCGGGCAGAGCAGTTCTTC. It yields the protein CAISEASGGGDGRAEQFF.

This clone has just a few counts. The chain is built from TRBV4-3 and TRBJ1-1; no reliable D call. The CDR3 loop spans 16 amino acids. Trimming shortened V by 0 bases and J by 0 bases, and 11 bases separated the two germline ends. The V gene's germline CDR1 is LGHNA and CDR2 YSLEER. CDR3 loop: CASSQDPAGVNTEAFF. DNA for the CDR3: TGCGCCAGCAGCCAAGATCCGGCGGGAGTGAACACTGAAGCTTTCTTT.

The V and J genes are TRBV2 and TRBJ2-7, with a weak D call TRBD1 (7 bases). Trimming removed 7 bases at V and 1 base at J, with 17 bases between. Germline V lookup: CDR1 SNHLY, CDR2 FYNNEI. The CDR3 covers 15 residues. DNA of the CDR3: TGTGCCAGCAATCAGGGGGGAGTCCAGTCCTACGAGCAGTACTTC. Translated: CASNQGGVQSYEQYF.

V is TRBV5-6 and J is TRBJ2-4; TRBD1 agrees at 9 bases. The germline V gene encodes CDR1 SGHDT and CDR2 YYEEEE. The CDR3 is 19 residues long. Trimming removed 1 base from V and 1 base from J; junction bases left unmatched: 12. CDR3 nucleotide sequence: TGTGCCAGCAGCTTGTCCGGGACAGGGAATGATAGGGCCAAAAACATTCAGTACTTC. Its translation: CASSLSGTGNDRAKNIQYF.

V gene TRBV7-2 combines with J gene TRBJ2-7, with unresolved D. Germline assignment: CDR1 SGHTA and CDR2 FQGNSA. This CDR3 has 13 residues. Trimming pared 0 bases from V and 2 bases from J, leaving 5 bases between. The CDR3 DNA is TGTGCCAGCAGCTTAGCCCAGACCTACGAGCAGTACTTC. Translating it yields CASSLAQTYEQYF.

The chain has TRBV4-1 and TRBJ1-2; D may be TRBD1 (6 bases). Trimming left V 0 bases short and J 7 bases short, with 21 bases between. CDR1 and CDR2 from the germline V gene are MGHRA and YSYEKL. The CDR3 spans 17 residues. The CDR3 region is CASSQEGKGGRSFGYTF. The CDR3 DNA follows: TGCGCCAGCAGCCAAGAGGGAAAGGGGGGGCGAAGTTTTGGCTACACCTTC.

The chain couples TRBV5-4 to TRBJ2-7; D is possibly TRBD2 (6 bases). Germline-derived CDR1 and CDR2 are SGHNT and YYREEE (reference sequence). This CDR3 region has 12 residues. The germline V and J ends were trimmed by 4 bases and 4 bases, with 9 bases remaining between them. CDR3 residues: CASSPDYYEQYF. The CDR3 DNA follows: TGTGCCAGCAGCCCGGACTATTACGAGCAGTACTTC.